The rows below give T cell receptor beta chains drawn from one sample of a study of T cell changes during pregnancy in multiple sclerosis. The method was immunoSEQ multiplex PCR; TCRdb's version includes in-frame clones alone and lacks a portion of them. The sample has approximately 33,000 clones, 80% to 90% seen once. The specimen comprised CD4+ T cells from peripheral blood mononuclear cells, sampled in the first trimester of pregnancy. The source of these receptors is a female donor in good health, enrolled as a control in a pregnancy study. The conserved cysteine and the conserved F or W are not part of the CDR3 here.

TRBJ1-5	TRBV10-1	ASRGRANQPQH
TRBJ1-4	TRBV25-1	ASSATTTASNEKLF
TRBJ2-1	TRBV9	ASAGDLELNEQF
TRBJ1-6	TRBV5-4	ASSLGTRSSPLH
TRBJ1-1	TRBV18	ASSPAVDRIPNTEAF
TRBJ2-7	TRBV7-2	ASSFWQGNEQY
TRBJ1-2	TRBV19	ASSIGQREGYT
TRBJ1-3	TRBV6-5	ASRRGAGNTIY
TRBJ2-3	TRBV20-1	SARSPGQDY
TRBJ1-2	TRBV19	ASSLGQGQGYT